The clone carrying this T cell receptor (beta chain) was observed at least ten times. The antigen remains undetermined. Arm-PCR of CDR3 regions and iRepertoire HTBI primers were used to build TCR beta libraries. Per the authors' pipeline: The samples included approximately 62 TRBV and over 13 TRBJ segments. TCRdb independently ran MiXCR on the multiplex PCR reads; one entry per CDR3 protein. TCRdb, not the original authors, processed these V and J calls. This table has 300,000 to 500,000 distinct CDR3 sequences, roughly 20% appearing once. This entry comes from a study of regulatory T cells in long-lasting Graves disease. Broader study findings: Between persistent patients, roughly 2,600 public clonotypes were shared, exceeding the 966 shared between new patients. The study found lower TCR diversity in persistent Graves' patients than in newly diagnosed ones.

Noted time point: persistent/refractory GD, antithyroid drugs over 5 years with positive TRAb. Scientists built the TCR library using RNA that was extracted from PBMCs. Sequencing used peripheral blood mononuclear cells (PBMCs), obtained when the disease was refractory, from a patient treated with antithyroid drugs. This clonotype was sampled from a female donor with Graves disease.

This chain's CDR3 is CASSLGQGRYNEQFF. The DNA of the CDR3 is TGTGCCAGCAGTTTGGGACAGGGAAGATACAATGAGCAGTTCTTC. The rearrangement uses TRBV28 and TRBJ2-1; 9 nucleotides agree with TRBD1. Germline-derived CDR1 and CDR2 are MDHEN and SYDVKM. The CDR3 is 15 residues long. The V segment lost 3 bases and the J segment 4 bases; nucleotides outside the gene matches: 4.